These 5 T cell receptor beta chains were sequenced from one sample in a study of T cells in tuberculosis. Profiling relied on immunoSEQ multiplex PCR, and the TCRdb table lists in-frame clones only, not all of them. The sample lists 25,000 to 35,000 clones, over 90% occurring once. The sequencing sample was made of PBMCs. These receptors originate from a donor aged 5 to 30 with latent tuberculosis or without tuberculosis infection.

The chain joins TRBV7-2 to TRBJ2-7, with D possibly matching TRBD2 (6 bases). Germline CDR1 reads SGHTA; CDR2 reads FQGNSA. The length of the CDR3 is 15 residues. Trimming removed 6 bases from V and 3 bases from J, with 18 bases in between. The CDR3 bases are TGTGCCAGCAGAACCTTGGGGACTGGCTACTACGAGCAGTACTTC. Amino acid sequence: CASRTLGTGYYEQYF.

J is TRBJ1-5 and V is TRBV28; 9 nucleotides match TRBD1. CDR1 MDHEN and CDR2 SYDVKM come from the germline V gene. The CDR3 runs to 16 residues. Losses at the gene ends were 6 bases for V and 4 bases for J; bases not matched to a gene: 10. This chain's CDR3 is CASRTPGQGINQPQHF. DNA of the CDR3: TGTGCCAGCAGAACCCCGGGACAGGGAATTAATCAGCCCCAGCATTTT.

The rearrangement links TRBV9 to TRBJ1-1; perhaps TRBD1 as D (5 bases). V lost 3 bases to trimming and J lost 1 base, with 16 bases between them. CDR1 is SGDLS, CDR2 YYNGEE, per germline. The CDR3 consists of 16 residues. The CDR3 DNA sequence: TGTGCCAGCAGCGGTAGATTGGGACTCGCGAACACTGAAGCTTTCTTT. It yields the protein CASSGRLGLANTEAFF.

The chain employs TRBV9 and TRBJ1-1; the D is unclear. Trimming cost V 4 bases and J 0 bases, with 10 bases left between them. The CDR3 length is 14 residues. Germline CDR1 reads SGDLS; CDR2 reads YYNGEE. The CDR3 DNA follows: TGTGCCAGCAGCCCCGCGGGTATGAACACTGAAGCTTTCTTT. Its translation: CASSPAGMNTEAFF.

J is TRBJ2-7 and V is TRBV29-1, with no clear D. The CDR3 contains 13 residues. Trimming stripped 3 bases from V and 2 bases from J, with 11 bases between. Germline lookup yields CDR1 SQVTM and CDR2 ANQGSEA. CDR3 nucleotide sequence: TGCAGCGTTGAGGCCGGCAGGCCCTACGAGCAGTACTTC. Amino acids: CSVEAGRPYEQYF.